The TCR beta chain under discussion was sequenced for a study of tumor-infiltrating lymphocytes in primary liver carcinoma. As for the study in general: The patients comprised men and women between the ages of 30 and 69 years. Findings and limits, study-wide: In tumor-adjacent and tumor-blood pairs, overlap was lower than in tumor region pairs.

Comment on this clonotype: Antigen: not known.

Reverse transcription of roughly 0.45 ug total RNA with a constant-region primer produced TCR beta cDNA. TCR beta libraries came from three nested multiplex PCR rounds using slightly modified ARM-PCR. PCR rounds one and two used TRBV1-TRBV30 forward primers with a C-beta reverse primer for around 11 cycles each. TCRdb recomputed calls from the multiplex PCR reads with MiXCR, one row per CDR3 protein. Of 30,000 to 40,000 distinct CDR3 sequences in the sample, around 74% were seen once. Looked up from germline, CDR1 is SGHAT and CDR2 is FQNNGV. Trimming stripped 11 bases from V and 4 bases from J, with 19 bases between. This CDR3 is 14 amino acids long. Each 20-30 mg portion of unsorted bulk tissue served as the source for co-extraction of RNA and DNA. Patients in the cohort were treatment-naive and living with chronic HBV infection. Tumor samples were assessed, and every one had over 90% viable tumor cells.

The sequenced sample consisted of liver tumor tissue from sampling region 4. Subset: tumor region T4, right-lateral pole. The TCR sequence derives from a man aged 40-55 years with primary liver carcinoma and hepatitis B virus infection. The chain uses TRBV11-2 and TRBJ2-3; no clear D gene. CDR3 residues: CAGLPPGRADTQYF. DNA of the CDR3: TGTGCCGGCTTGCCCCCGGGCCGGGCAGATACGCAGTATTTT.